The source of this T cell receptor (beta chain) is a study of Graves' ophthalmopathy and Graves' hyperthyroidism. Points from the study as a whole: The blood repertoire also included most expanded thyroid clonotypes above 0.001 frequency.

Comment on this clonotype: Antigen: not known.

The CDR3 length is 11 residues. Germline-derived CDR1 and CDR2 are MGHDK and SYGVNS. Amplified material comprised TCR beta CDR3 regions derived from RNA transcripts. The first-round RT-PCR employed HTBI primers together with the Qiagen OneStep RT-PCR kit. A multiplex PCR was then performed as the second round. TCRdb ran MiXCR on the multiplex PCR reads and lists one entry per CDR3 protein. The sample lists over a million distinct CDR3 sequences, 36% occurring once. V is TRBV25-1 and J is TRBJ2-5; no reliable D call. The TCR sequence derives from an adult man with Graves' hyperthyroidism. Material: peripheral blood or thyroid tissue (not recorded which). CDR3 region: CARAGQETQYF. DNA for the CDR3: TGTGCTAGGGCAGGCCAAGAGACCCAGTACTTC.